Below are 32 T cell receptor beta chains sequenced from a single sample in a study of blood T cell repertoires in COVID-19 (dated by TCRdb to about 2020). To prepare the library, the immunoSEQ multiplex PCR assay was applied. TCRdb took this table from immuneACCESS and kept in-frame rearrangements with V and J called. Such tables lack part of the clones; where checked against another copy, unresolved V genes explain under half of the gap, and the rest is unexplained. This sample lists tens of thousands of clones; around 83% were detected once. The ten largest make up less than 4.5% of the sample. Source material: peripheral blood. These receptors were taken from a man between 60 and 75 years old with acute or convalescent COVID-19.

The CDR3, as DNA: TGTGCCAGCAGCCAGGGACAGAGCTCCTACGAGCAGTACTTC. The encoded protein is CASSQGQSSYEQYF. This chain joins TRBV4-2 and TRBJ2-7; the match to TRBD1 covers 7 bases. Trimming took 3 bases from V and 0 from J; bases not matched to a gene: 2. The germline CDR1 and CDR2 sequences are LGHNA and YNFKEQ. There are 14 residues in the CDR3.

For the CDR3, the DNA is TGTGCCAGTAGTATGAGGGAAGCGAACACTGAAGCTTTCTTT. It encodes CASSMREANTEAFF. The J gene is TRBJ1-1, the V gene TRBV19; D remains ambiguous. Germline V gene lookup returns CDR1 LNHDA and CDR2 SQIVND (reference sequence). Trimming removed 3 bases at V and 1 base at J, with 9 bases between. The CDR3 loop spans 14 amino acids.

The chain is built from TRBV20-1 and TRBJ2-5; 7 bases align to TRBD1. The junction had 9 bases not matched to a gene; V was cut back by 3 bases and J by 2 bases. The CDR3 extends over 15 amino acids. Germline V CDR1 and CDR2: DFQATT, SNEGSKA (reference sequence). The CDR3 DNA reads TGCAGTGCTAGTAGTTCGCTCAGGGGGCAAGAGACCCAGTACTTC. Amino acids: CSASSSLRGQETQYF.

The V call is TRBV6-2 or TRBV6-3, the J call TRBJ2-3; 8 bases match TRBD2. Germline-derived CDR1 and CDR2 are MNHEY and SVGEGT. V lost 2 bases to trimming and J lost 1 base; unmatched junction nucleotides: 2. This CDR3 comprises 15 residues. CDR3 in amino acids: CASSYSGSRTDTQYF. As DNA, the CDR3 is TGTGCCAGCAGTTACAGCGGGAGCCGCACAGATACGCAGTATTTT.

This clone occurred once. The gene calls are TRBV27 and TRBJ1-1; TRBD1 matches at 7 bases. Germline V CDR1 and CDR2: MNHEY, SMNVEV (reference sequence). The V segment lost 4 bases and the J segment 5 bases; nucleotides outside the gene matches: 10. The CDR3 has 15 residues. The CDR3 region has the DNA TGTGCCAGCAGTTCCACGACAGGGTCGGGGACTGAAGCTTTCTTT. Its translation is CASSSTTGSGTEAFF.

This clone showed up just a few times. The genes are TRBV12-3 or TRBV12-4 and TRBJ1-2; unclear D gene. Trimming removed 2 bases from V and 1 base from J, with 5 bases in between. The CDR3 runs to 13 residues. CDR3 region: CASSLPNNYGYTF. CDR3 sequence (DNA): TGTGCCAGCAGTTTACCTAATAACTATGGCTACACCTTC.

The chain links TRBV19 to TRBJ2-1, with 7 bases identical to TRBD1. CDR3 size: 15 residues. J was trimmed by 2 bases and V by 7 bases; bases with no gene match: 8. Per germline, CDR1 LNHDA and CDR2 SQIVND (reference sequence). In nucleotides, the CDR3 is TGTGCCAGTACTTTACAGGGGAGCGCCTACAATGAGCAGTTCTTC. Its protein product is CASTLQGSAYNEQFF.

The chain's CDR3 is CASTQGGVGYTEAFF. CDR3 sequence (DNA): TGTGCCAGCACCCAGGGAGGGGTGGGGTACACTGAAGCTTTCTTT. The V call is TRBV6-5, the J call TRBJ1-1; D is possibly TRBD1 (5 bases). V was pared by 7 bases and J by 3 bases, with 18 bases between. The CDR3 runs to 15 residues. The germline V gene has CDR1 MNHEY and CDR2 SVGAGI.

The gene calls are TRBV7-2 and TRBJ1-6; 8 bases fit TRBD1. V dropped 5 bases and J dropped 1; count of bases not matched to a gene: 4. Germline assignment: CDR1 SGHTA and CDR2 FQGNSA. The CDR3 spans 16 residues. The CDR3 loop reads CASSVDRGSYNSPLHF. The CDR3 coding sequence is TGTGCCAGCAGCGTTGACAGGGGATCCTATAATTCACCCCTCCACTTT.

J is TRBJ1-2 and V is TRBV15, with 7 nucleotides matching TRBD1. The germline V gene has CDR1 LNHNV and CDR2 YYDKDF (reference sequence). The CDR3 has 22 amino acids. The J segment lost 2 bases and the V segment lost 5 bases, leaving 29 bases of the junction unmatched. CDR3 sequence: CATSGNRRMDAFRGSENYGYTF. Here the CDR3 DNA reads TGTGCCACCAGCGGCAATAGGAGAATGGACGCTTTCAGGGGGTCGGAGAACTATGGCTACACCTTC.

This chain links TRBV6-5 with TRBJ2-7, with D possibly being TRBD2 (6 bases). The CDR3 extends over 14 amino acids. Germline V CDR1 and CDR2: MNHEY, SVGAGI. Trimming cost V 2 bases and J 1 base, with 9 bases left between them. CDR3 nucleotide sequence: TGTGCCAGCAGTTACCTGGGGGGTTCCTACGAGCAGTACTTC. Amino acids: CASSYLGGSYEQYF.

This chain joins TRBV15 and TRBJ2-7; D gene uncertain. Germline CDR1 and CDR2: LNHNV and YYDKDF (reference sequence). Trimming took 5 bases from V and 3 from J, leaving 11 bases between them. This CDR3 region has 13 residues. The DNA of the CDR3 is TGTGCCACCAGCCGTCTTTCGGGCTACGAGCAGTACTTC. Translated, it gives CATSRLSGYEQYF. Complete variable domain (other parts from reference TRBV15 and TRBJ2-7): DAMVIQNPRYQVTQFGKPVTLSCSQTLNHNVMYWYQQKSSQAPKLLFHYYDKDFNNEADTPDNFQSRRPNTSFCFLDIRSPGLGDTAMYLCATSRLSGYEQYFGPGTRLTVT.

J is TRBJ1-1 and V is TRBV2, with TRBD1 identical over 7 bases. V was clipped by 5 bases and J by 4 bases; unmatched bases: 4. CDR3 size: 13 residues. Germline loops: CDR1 SNHLY, CDR2 FYNNEI. The CDR3 protein is CASSIQGTTEAFF. The CDR3 DNA reads as TGTGCCAGCAGTATACAGGGGACCACTGAAGCTTTCTTT.

The chain uses TRBV18 and TRBJ2-1; weak D call: TRBD1 (6 bases). Germline CDR1 is KGHSH and CDR2 is LQKENI. V lost 6 bases and J 4 bases, leaving 13 bases between the germline ends. CDR3 length: 14 residues. CDR3 residues: CASSPWDKYNEQFF. CDR3 DNA sequence: TGTGCCAGCTCTCCTTGGGACAAGTACAATGAGCAGTTCTTC.

This chain joins TRBV5-1 and TRBJ2-1; 7 positions match TRBD1. Germline V gives CDR1 SGHRS, CDR2 YFSETQ. Losses at the gene ends were 2 bases for V and 7 bases for J; bases not matched to a gene: 9. The CDR3 is 15 amino acids. The CDR3 sequence: CASSFSVGGGNEQFF. As DNA, the CDR3 is TGCGCCAGCAGCTTTTCAGTAGGGGGCGGAAATGAGCAGTTCTTC. The full variable domain, with the rest looked up from reference TRBV5-1 and TRBJ2-1, is KAGVTQTPRYLIKTRGQQVTLSCSPISGHRSVSWYQQTPGQGLQFLFEYFSETQRNKGNFPGRFSGRQFSNSRSEMNVSTLELGDSALYLCASSFSVGGGNEQFFGPGTRLTVL.

The rearrangement joins TRBV6-5 to TRBJ1-2; D is possibly TRBD1 (5 bases). The CDR3 runs 14 residues. The ends were cut back, 8 bases at V and 7 bases at J, with 20 bases in the middle. Germline values: CDR1 MNHEY, CDR2 SVGAGI. The chain's CDR3 is CASRRGSTQIGYTF. CDR3 nucleotides: TGTGCCAGCCGGCGGGGGTCTACACAGATTGGCTACACCTTC.

The chain couples TRBV28 to TRBJ2-1; D unclear. Per the germline V gene, CDR1 is MDHEN and CDR2 is SYDVKM. The V end was cut by 3 bases, the J end by 7 bases, with 7 bases between. This CDR3 contains 12 residues. The CDR3 bases are TGTGCCAGCAGTTTGGGCAGGAATGAGCAGTTCTTC. Its translation: CASSLGRNEQFF.

The chain joins TRBV4-1 to TRBJ1-3; 7 bases agree with TRBD1. Losses at the gene ends were 4 bases for V and 2 bases for J; bases not matched to a gene: 5. Germline values: CDR1 MGHRA, CDR2 YSYEKL. The CDR3 is 15 residues long. DNA for the CDR3: TGCGCCAGCAGCCGAGACACAGGGGCTGGAAACACCATATATTTT. Protein sequence: CASSRDTGAGNTIYF.

This clone was found a few times. V and J are TRBV4-1 and TRBJ2-2; the match to TRBD2 covers 16 bases. V shed 3 bases, J shed 4 bases, and the junction held 14 bases outside the gene matches. The CDR3 runs 21 residues. Per germline, CDR1 MGHRA and CDR2 YSYEKL. Here the CDR3 DNA reads TGCGCCAGCAGCCATCTACCCCCGGGACTAGCGGGGGGGGAGGGCACCGGGGAGCTGTTTTTT. Protein product: CASSHLPPGLAGGEGTGELFF.

The chain has TRBV7-9 and TRBJ2-1; no firm D call. In germline, CDR1 is SEHNR, CDR2 FQNEAQ (reference sequence). V was shortened by 2 bases and J by 8 bases, with 16 bases between the two germline ends. The length of the CDR3 is 15 residues. CDR3 region: CASSLSVGPFDEQFF. DNA of the CDR3: TGTGCCAGCAGCTTAAGCGTCGGCCCGTTCGATGAGCAGTTCTTC.

This clone has a handful of counts. The chain couples TRBV7-2 to TRBJ1-6; no clear D gene. CDR1 is SGHTA and CDR2 is FQGNSA in the germline V gene. V was pared by 7 bases and J by 13 bases, with 20 bases between. This CDR3 region has 14 residues. The CDR3 region is CASTSERAGSPLHF. CDR3 in DNA: TGTGCCAGCACCTCGGAGAGGGCGGGGTCCCCCCTCCACTTT. The full variable domain, rest sourced from reference TRBV7-2 and TRBJ1-6, is GAGVSQSPSNKVTEKGKDVELRCDPISGHTALYWYRQSLGQGLEFLIYFQGNSAPDKSGLPSDRFSAERTGGSVSTLTIQRTQQEDSAVYLCASTSERAGSPLHFGNGTRLTVT.

In DNA, the CDR3 is TGCGCCAGCACGGGAAACACCGGGGAGCTGTTTTTT. Translation: CASTGNTGELFF. The chain links TRBV5-1 to TRBJ2-2, with a weak D call TRBD2 (5 bases). Germline CDR1 and CDR2: SGHRS and YFSETQ. The CDR3 totals 12 residues. The V gene lost 6 bases and the J gene lost 2 bases, with 5 bases spanning the gap.

The gene calls are TRBV7-2 and TRBJ1-4; no definite D call. The CDR3 totals 14 residues. Germline V CDR1 and CDR2: SGHTA, FQGNSA. Trimming shortened V by 3 bases and J by 6 bases, and 11 bases separated the two germline ends. The CDR3 reads CASSFKAGDEKLFF. DNA of the CDR3: TGTGCCAGCAGCTTCAAAGCGGGAGATGAAAAACTGTTTTTT.

This clone is a singleton in its sample. This chain joins TRBV24-1 and TRBJ2-2; 8 bases map to TRBD2. V was clipped by 4 bases and J by 4 bases; unmatched bases: 7. The germline CDR1 and CDR2 sequences are KGHDR and SFDVKD. The CDR3 extends over 16 amino acids. CDR3 amino acids: CATSENGGAGTGELFF. The CDR3 bases are TGTGCCACCAGTGAAAACGGGGGGGCCGGCACCGGGGAGCTGTTTTTT.

This clone appeared a single time. The V and J genes are TRBV27 and TRBJ2-3, with TRBD1 as a possible D gene (5 bases). CDR1 MNHEY and CDR2 SMNVEV come from the germline V gene (reference sequence). Trimming removed 1 base from V and 1 base from J, with 6 bases in between. The CDR3 is 14 amino acids. The CDR3 DNA is TGTGCCAGCAGTTTATGGGGCGGCACAGATACGCAGTATTTT. Translating gives CASSLWGGTDTQYF.

The J gene is TRBJ2-6, the V gene TRBV5-1, with no clear D. Deletions cut 4 bases from V and 3 bases from J, with 8 bases between. CDR3 length: 14 amino acids. Germline CDR1 and CDR2: SGHRS and YFSETQ. CDR3 nucleotides: TGCGCCAGCAGCCCCACGGTTGGGGCCAACGTCCTGACTTTC. Its translation: CASSPTVGANVLTF.

The chain combines TRBV5-6 with TRBJ1-2; 9 bases map to TRBD1. Losses at the gene ends were 3 bases for V and 8 bases for J; bases not matched to a gene: 8. The CDR3 sequence is 14 residues long. CDR1 and CDR2 from the germline V gene are SGHDT and YYEEEE. CDR3 region: CASSSGWTGEGYTF. CDR3 DNA sequence: TGTGCCAGCAGCTCGGGCTGGACAGGGGAAGGCTACACCTTC.

In its sample, this clone was seen a few times. The rearrangement links TRBV12-3 or TRBV12-4 to TRBJ1-5; TRBD1 is a possible D gene (6 bases). Between the trimmed V and J ends, which lost 3 bases and 8 bases, there was a span of 11 bases. The CDR3 is 13 residues long. The CDR3 DNA reads as TGTGCCAGCAGTTTCGGGGGGCCGGAGCCCCAGCATTTT. It specifies CASSFGGPEPQHF.

The V call is TRBV30, the J call TRBJ2-3; 10 nucleotides align to TRBD2. Germline loops: CDR1 GTSNPN, CDR2 SVGIG (reference sequence). V lost 6 bases, J lost 2 bases, and 5 bases stayed unmatched. The CDR3 length is 14 residues. The CDR3 DNA is TGTGCCTGTCAGAGCGGGAGGGCCACAGATACGCAGTATTTT. Its translation: CACQSGRATDTQYF. The variable domain in full, completed from reference TRBV30 and TRBJ2-3, reads SQTIHQWPATLVQPVGSPLSLECTVEGTSNPNLYWYRQAAGRGLQLLFYSVGIGQISSEVPQNLSASRPQDRQFILSSKKLLLSDSGFYLCACQSGRATDTQYFGPGTRLTVL.

This clone was seen once. V is TRBV7-2 and J is TRBJ2-1; tentatively, D is TRBD2 (6 bases). V was shortened by 5 bases and J by 9 bases, with 20 bases between the two germline ends. Germline V lookup: CDR1 SGHTA, CDR2 FQGNSA. The CDR3 covers 15 residues. The CDR3, as DNA: TGTGCCAGCAGCCCCCCGGGACTCGAACGACGTGAGCAGTTCTTC. It encodes CASSPPGLERREQFF.

The V gene is TRBV2, the J gene TRBJ2-1; D perhaps matches TRBD2 (6 bases). The V end was cut by 6 bases, the J end by 0 bases, with 12 bases between. The germline CDR1 and CDR2 sequences are SNHLY and FYNNEI. The CDR3 length is 15 residues. This CDR3 is CASSAGRSSYNEQFF. The CDR3 DNA sequence: TGTGCCAGCAGCGCGGGACGAAGCTCCTACAATGAGCAGTTCTTC.

The J gene is TRBJ1-2, the V gene TRBV12-3 or TRBV12-4; 8 bases agree with TRBD1. V was pared by 6 bases and J by 8 bases, with 8 bases of the junction left unmatched. This CDR3 comprises 13 residues. This chain's CDR3 is CASSRGQGEGYTF. The CDR3 DNA reads TGTGCCAGCAGCCGAGGACAGGGAGAGGGCTACACCTTC.